The clone carrying this TCR beta chain was picked up one time. Its specificity is unknown. Using immunoSEQ multiplex PCR, the repertoire was profiled, and TCRdb retains in-frame clones only, with some absent. The table records 35,000 to 45,000 clones, over 65% of them present only once. These data are taken from a study of vaccination effects on CD4 cells after COVID-19. Across the whole study: Samples collected post-vaccine were obtained a median of 72 days after the second dose. Researchers reported culturing approximately 2.2 million PBMC in each well, adding about 9.5 IU/ml IL-2 and approximately 10 ug/ml peptides.

Whole-study findings and limits: Convalescent patients in the study were few, and early post-infection timepoints were absent.

Trimming removed 2 bases at V and 3 bases at J, with 16 bases between. The CDR3 runs to 16 residues. CDR1 KGHDR and CDR2 SFDVKD come from the germline V gene. Cultured cells yielded isolated CD4+ T cells after 10 to 11 days. Convalescent patients had PCR-confirmed SARS-CoV-2 infection between March and December 2020. Each participant was administered two doses of either the BNT162b2 or the mRNA-1273 vaccine. Half-medium replacement with IL-2 medium occurred on days 3 and 7. The chain employs TRBV24-1 and TRBJ2-7, with D unresolved. The sample consisted of CD4+ T cells from PBMCs cultured without peptide, taken after COVID-19 vaccination. The clonotype comes from a human donor who had a prior SARS-CoV-2 infection. CDR3: CATSDSSLERIYEQYF. The CDR3 DNA reads TGTGCCACCAGTGATTCCTCGCTCGAGAGGATCTACGAGCAGTACTTC.